This T cell receptor (beta chain) was obtained from a study of identical twins. Findings and caveats of the study: Cross-sectional statistics underpinned the conclusions; the same donors were not followed.

The table lists this clonotype with a few counts. What it binds is not known. The CDR3 has 18 amino acids. Trimming at V came to 2 bases and at J to 1 base, leaving 11 bases not matched to a gene. CDR1 and CDR2 (germline): SNHLY, FYNNEI. Template switching added a universal primer site, and cDNA bore unique molecular identifiers. TCRdb re-called the 5' RACE reads through MiXCR, storing one row per CDR3 protein. The sample carries 200,000 to 300,000 distinct CDR3 sequences, approximately 12% recorded once. The same data also contributed to another study, on yellow fever vaccine responses in identical twins.

What was sequenced was memory (CD45RO+) T cells sorted from blood. This chain connects TRBV2 to TRBJ2-7, with TRBD2 matching 10 bases. This TCR was sampled from a woman younger than 30 in good health. Here the CDR3 reads CASSEKKGGGLASYEQYF. Written as DNA, the CDR3 is TGTGCCAGCAGTGAAAAAAAGGGCGGGGGACTAGCGTCCTACGAGCAGTACTTC. The full variable domain, in which reference TRBV2 and TRBJ2-7 provide the parts outside the CDR3, is EPEVTQTPSHQVTQMGQEVILRCVPISNHLYFYWYRQILGQKVEFLVSFYNNEISEKSEIFDDQFSVERPDGSNFTLKIRSTKLEDSAMYFCASSEKKGGGLASYEQYFGPGTRLTVT.